The rows below give T cell receptor beta chains drawn from one sample of a study of beta chain features in type 1 diabetes. Clones were sequenced by immunoSEQ multiplex PCR, and TCRdb holds only the in-frame ones, with some missing. This table has about 270,000 clones, around 14% appearing once. Material for sequencing was naive CD4+ T cells from blood. The receptor source for this set is a woman between 35 and 50 years old in good health. Both conserved end residues are part of each CDR3. A D gene is named only where the DNA matches it firmly.

J: TRBJ2-7
V: TRBV6-1
D: -
CDR3: CASSIHRVTYEQYF

J: TRBJ2-3
V: TRBV2
D: -
CDR3: CAVLPGGSTDTQYF

J: TRBJ1-1
V: TRBV19
D: -
CDR3: CASSIAGRGEAFF

J: TRBJ1-5
V: TRBV2
D: -
CDR3: CASSWSWNQPQHF

J: TRBJ2-1
V: TRBV6-4
D: TRBD1
CDR3: CASSTGGHEQFF

J: TRBJ1-2
V: TRBV7-2
D: -
CDR3: CASSLGRNYGYTF

J: TRBJ1-5
V: TRBV10-3
D: -
CDR3: CAIRPGLNQPQHF

J: TRBJ2-1
V: TRBV10-3
D: TRBD1
CDR3: CAISLDRGREYNEQFF

J: TRBJ2-1
V: TRBV4-3
D: TRBD2
CDR3: CASSRGLAVTYNEQFF

J: TRBJ2-5
V: TRBV5-1
D: TRBD2
CDR3: CASSLAGDGTQYF

J: TRBJ1-2
V: TRBV28
D: -
CDR3: CASSSPWGPVYGYTF

J: TRBJ2-5
V: TRBV2
D: -
CDR3: CASLKGRQSETQYF

J: TRBJ2-7
V: TRBV5-1
D: -
CDR3: CASSLEGKGRSVQYF

J: TRBJ2-5
V: TRBV25-1
D: TRBD2
CDR3: CASSELAGQETQYF

J: TRBJ1-4
V: TRBV7-6
D: -
CDR3: CASSLDVGEKLFF

J: TRBJ2-5
V: TRBV2
D: -
CDR3: CSIMARGRQETQYF

J: TRBJ1-2
V: TRBV12-1
D: -
CDR3: CASSFAIGGYTF

J: TRBJ2-7
V: TRBV5-5
D: TRBD1
CDR3: CASSLMWTGGGEQYF

J: TRBJ2-5
V: TRBV6-1
D: -
CDR3: CASSRQEKETQYF

J: TRBJ2-7
V: TRBV10-3
D: -
CDR3: CAISGSSYEQYF

J: TRBJ2-5
V: TRBV5-1
D: -
CDR3: CASSFSGQETQYF

J: TRBJ2-7
V: TRBV10-3
D: TRBD2
CDR3: CAISGAGGTDEQYF

J: TRBJ2-3
V: TRBV29-1
D: -
CDR3: CSSGQITDTQYF

J: TRBJ2-3
V: TRBV9
D: -
CDR3: CASSVQGGNTQYF

J: TRBJ2-7
V: TRBV2
D: -
CDR3: CASILRSYEQYF

J: TRBJ2-5
V: TRBV5-1
D: TRBD2
CDR3: CASSGGQETQYF

J: TRBJ2-2
V: TRBV2
D: -
CDR3: CASSLNGELFF

J: TRBJ1-1
V: TRBV6-5
D: -
CDR3: CASSYGHNTEAFF

J: TRBJ2-7
V: TRBV14
D: TRBD1
CDR3: CASGGTNSYEQYF

J: TRBJ1-2
V: TRBV6-5
D: TRBD1
CDR3: CASSSSDRQRGYTF

J: TRBJ1-4
V: TRBV5-1
D: -
CDR3: CASSLNGLETNEKLFF

J: TRBJ1-3
V: TRBV7-2
D: -
CDR3: CASSLGGAGNTIYF

J: TRBJ2-5
V: TRBV7-9
D: -
CDR3: CASSLRGASATTQETQYF

J: TRBJ1-5
V: TRBV9
D: TRBD1
CDR3: CASSGGQDLEPQHF

J: TRBJ1-1
V: TRBV5-1
D: -
CDR3: CASSLGQNEAFF

J: TRBJ2-1
V: TRBV4-1
D: -
CDR3: CASSQEPRSNEQFF

J: TRBJ1-3
V: TRBV5-4
D: -
CDR3: CASSLGQNSGNTIYF

J: TRBJ2-1
V: TRBV7-9
D: TRBD2
CDR3: CASSSPRLAGAYNEQFF

J: TRBJ1-5
V: TRBV7-9
D: -
CDR3: CASSLFRGSSNQPQHF

J: TRBJ2-3
V: TRBV29-1
D: -
CDR3: CSVEWATPSTDTQYF

J: TRBJ2-3
V: TRBV7-2
D: -
CDR3: CASSFSRSTDTQYF

J: TRBJ2-3
V: TRBV5-1
D: -
CDR3: CASSLGGDTQYF

J: TRBJ1-1
V: TRBV7-2
D: -
CDR3: CASSPGTRLITEAFF

J: TRBJ1-1
V: TRBV6-5
D: TRBD1
CDR3: CASRTGRGFF

J: TRBJ2-6
V: TRBV11-1
D: -
CDR3: CASSPTGSGANVLTF

J: TRBJ1-4
V: TRBV7-9
D: -
CDR3: CASSFWVAANEKLFF

J: TRBJ2-4
V: TRBV19
D: TRBD2
CDR3: CASSIVGGGRAKNIQYF

J: TRBJ1-1
V: TRBV2
D: -
CDR3: CASGREGDTEAFF

J: TRBJ1-2
V: TRBV7-9
D: -
CDR3: CASSLSQGPYGYTF